Listed below are T cell receptor beta chains from one sample, sequenced in a study of cytotoxic CD8 clonotypes in ibrutinib-treated CLL. Some clones are missing from TCRdb's copy, which holds only in-frame ones; the method was immunoSEQ multiplex PCR. The table lists more than 85,000 clones, 77% of them singletons. The sequencing here drew on PBMCs, taken after 24 months of ibrutinib treatment. All receptors come from a human donor with chronic lymphocytic leukemia. Each CDR3 is given with its conserved first and last residue. A D gene is named only where the DNA matches it firmly.

j_gene: TRBJ1-1; d_gene: .; len: 14; v_gene: TRBV7-9; CDR3aa: CASSPGTTNTEAFF
j_gene: TRBJ1-2; d_gene: .; len: 15; v_gene: TRBV18; CDR3aa: CASSPPRGTSYGYTF
j_gene: TRBJ2-7; d_gene: .; len: 12; v_gene: TRBV28; CDR3aa: CASRRKGYEQYF
j_gene: TRBJ1-1; d_gene: .; len: 12; v_gene: TRBV30; CDR3aa: CAWSAQGFEAFF
j_gene: TRBJ2-3; d_gene: .; len: 14; v_gene: TRBV7-9; CDR3aa: CASSLGQGIDTQYF
j_gene: TRBJ1-2; d_gene: .; len: 16; v_gene: TRBV27; CDR3aa: CASSPQGGIPNYGYTF
j_gene: TRBJ2-1; d_gene: TRBD2; len: 14; v_gene: TRBV7-9; CDR3aa: CASSLRSLAEGTFF
j_gene: TRBJ2-3; d_gene: .; len: 15; v_gene: TRBV18; CDR3aa: CASSPQGASTDTQYF
j_gene: TRBJ2-5; d_gene: TRBD2; len: 18; v_gene: TRBV4-3; CDR3aa: CASSQDPLAGGAAETQYF
j_gene: TRBJ1-1; d_gene: .; len: 13; v_gene: TRBV5-1; CDR3aa: CASSPTLNTEAFF
j_gene: TRBJ1-2; d_gene: TRBD1; len: 12; v_gene: TRBV28; CDR3aa: CAITGQARRYTF
j_gene: TRBJ2-5; d_gene: .; len: 15; v_gene: TRBV7-2; CDR3aa: CASSLGGGRYETQYF
j_gene: TRBJ2-7; d_gene: .; len: 12; v_gene: TRBV7-9; CDR3aa: CASSLEPYEQYF
j_gene: TRBJ1-4; d_gene: .; len: 14; v_gene: TRBV30; CDR3aa: CAWSVLGGNEKLFF
j_gene: TRBJ2-1; d_gene: TRBD1; len: 15; v_gene: TRBV9; CDR3aa: CASSPRDSSYNEQFF
j_gene: TRBJ1-4; d_gene: .; len: 16; v_gene: TRBV12-2; CDR3aa: CASRLGPLQRNEKLFF
j_gene: TRBJ2-1; d_gene: .; len: 12; v_gene: TRBV5-1; CDR3aa: CASSYLYNEQFF
j_gene: TRBJ2-7; d_gene: .; len: 15; v_gene: TRBV5-6; CDR3aa: CASSFTPTRHYEQYF
j_gene: TRBJ1-5; d_gene: TRBD1; len: 15; v_gene: TRBV27; CDR3aa: CARAGTASSNQPQHF
j_gene: TRBJ1-2; d_gene: .; len: 13; v_gene: TRBV7-9; CDR3aa: CASSLEGSGGYTF
j_gene: TRBJ2-4; d_gene: .; len: 16; v_gene: TRBV27; CDR3aa: CASSLWPEGAKNIQYF
j_gene: TRBJ2-5; d_gene: .; len: 14; v_gene: TRBV11-3; CDR3aa: CASSLQGHQETQYF
j_gene: TRBJ2-3; d_gene: .; len: 15; v_gene: TRBV7-3; CDR3aa: CASSLSPGPTDTQYF
j_gene: TRBJ2-3; d_gene: .; len: 15; v_gene: TRBV28; CDR3aa: CASRYMGPSTDTQYF
j_gene: TRBJ2-3; d_gene: .; len: 16; v_gene: TRBV7-8; CDR3aa: CASSLVVGVGTDTQYF
j_gene: TRBJ1-2; d_gene: TRBD1; len: 14; v_gene: TRBV6-5; CDR3aa: CASSFRDRGGRHTF
j_gene: TRBJ1-1; d_gene: .; len: 13; v_gene: TRBV23-1; CDR3aa: CASKLAQNTEAFF
j_gene: TRBJ2-7; d_gene: .; len: 13; v_gene: TRBV11-3; CDR3aa: CASSLDRGYEQYF
j_gene: TRBJ2-3; d_gene: .; len: 16; v_gene: TRBV7-3; CDR3aa: CASSLTGPGRLNTQYF
j_gene: TRBJ2-1; d_gene: .; len: 15; v_gene: TRBV7-2; CDR3aa: CASSLPGDFYNEQFF
j_gene: TRBJ2-7; d_gene: TRBD1; len: 14; v_gene: TRBV9; CDR3aa: CASSVWDSGWEQYF
j_gene: TRBJ2-7; d_gene: TRBD2; len: 16; v_gene: TRBV27; CDR3aa: CASSTPGTSGTYEQYF
j_gene: TRBJ2-7; d_gene: .; len: 14; v_gene: TRBV7-6; CDR3aa: CASSLGSLKDEQYF
j_gene: TRBJ2-1; d_gene: TRBD1; len: 15; v_gene: TRBV5-1; CDR3aa: CASSEGQSSYNEQFF
j_gene: TRBJ2-5; d_gene: .; len: 13; v_gene: TRBV5-4; CDR3aa: CASSRTEGETQYF
j_gene: TRBJ1-3; d_gene: .; len: 15; v_gene: TRBV19; CDR3aa: CASSIVSFSGNTIYF
j_gene: TRBJ2-7; d_gene: .; len: 16; v_gene: TRBV7-2; CDR3aa: CASSVTPSVLNYEQYF
j_gene: TRBJ1-1; d_gene: .; len: 14; v_gene: TRBV11-2; CDR3aa: CASSLEWQGGEAFF
j_gene: TRBJ1-1; d_gene: .; len: 14; v_gene: TRBV19; CDR3aa: CASSIDRAHTEAFF
j_gene: TRBJ1-1; d_gene: TRBD1; len: 12; v_gene: TRBV5-1; CDR3aa: CASSLRRGQAFF
j_gene: TRBJ2-1; d_gene: TRBD1; len: 16; v_gene: TRBV28; CDR3aa: CATISYRGQLNNEQFF
j_gene: TRBJ2-7; d_gene: .; len: 13; v_gene: TRBV11-3; CDR3aa: CASSLDRGLEQYF
j_gene: TRBJ1-4; d_gene: .; len: 13; v_gene: TRBV5-6; CDR3aa: CASSLQGGEKLFF
j_gene: TRBJ1-6; d_gene: .; len: 15; v_gene: TRBV7-2; CDR3aa: CASSFQGPLNSPLHF
j_gene: TRBJ2-3; d_gene: TRBD2; len: 16; v_gene: TRBV7-3; CDR3aa: CASSLTSGGGTDTQYF
j_gene: TRBJ1-3; d_gene: .; len: 17; v_gene: TRBV7-3; CDR3aa: CASSLEWGPGRGNTIYF
j_gene: TRBJ2-1; d_gene: .; len: 15; v_gene: TRBV5-6; CDR3aa: CASSLVGGPYNEQFF
j_gene: TRBJ2-2; d_gene: .; len: 12; v_gene: TRBV7-2; CDR3aa: CASSFLSGELFF
j_gene: TRBJ2-7; d_gene: .; len: 13; v_gene: TRBV4-2; CDR3aa: CASSRGGVYEQYF